The 29 T cell receptor beta chains reported below all come from one sample, sequenced in a study of identical twins. TCRdb re-analysed the 5' RACE reads in MiXCR, keeping a single row per CDR3 protein. The sample records hundreds of thousands of distinct CDR3 sequences, over 5% being singletons. The sample taken for sequencing was naive T cells sorted from blood. The origin of the receptors is a young man in good health.

The chain combines TRBV29-1 with TRBJ2-5; 11 nucleotides align to TRBD1. The CDR3 runs to 14 residues. Germline V lookup: CDR1 SQVTM, CDR2 ANQGSEA. Trimming at V came to 7 bases and at J to 5 bases, leaving 9 bases not matched to a gene. The CDR3 loop is CSGGWTGGAETQYF. CDR3 sequence (DNA): TGCAGCGGGGGATGGACAGGGGGCGCGGAGACCCAGTACTTC.

This clonotype was counted at least ten times. The rearrangement joins TRBV12-3 or TRBV12-4 to TRBJ2-1; 8 bases line up with TRBD2. The CDR3 has 16 amino acids. The trim removed 7 bases at V and 7 bases at J, leaving 15 bases unmatched. Here the CDR3 DNA reads TGTGCCAGCACCCGGGGAGCGGGAGCCCTCGGGAATGAGCAGTTCTTC. This encodes CASTRGAGALGNEQFF.

Many counts were recorded for this clonotype. The chain is built from TRBV7-9 and TRBJ2-1, with 9 bases fitting TRBD1. With 1 base clipped from V and 4 bases from J, the junction kept 2 bases outside the gene matches. CDR1 is SEHNR, CDR2 FQNEAQ, per germline (reference sequence). The CDR3 has 15 residues. CDR3 loop: CASSLEDRGYNEQFF. The CDR3 DNA sequence: TGTGCCAGCAGCTTAGAGGACAGGGGTTACAATGAGCAGTTCTTC.

Only a few counts were recorded for this clonotype. The chain carries TRBV5-1 and TRBJ2-2; D possibly corresponds to TRBD1 (6 bases). CDR3 length: 16 residues. The germline CDR1 and CDR2 sequences are SGHRS and YFSETQ. V lost 0 bases and J 1 base, leaving 10 bases between the germline ends. CDR3: CASSLAWTENTGELFF. The CDR3 nucleotides are TGCGCCAGCAGCTTGGCCTGGACAGAGAACACCGGGGAGCTGTTTTTT.

Concerning this clonotype: A read error may be the cause here, since a much bigger clone is one base away. The CDR3 end shows no conserved phenylalanine or tryptophan, and so a read error is likely. The chain combines TRBV5-1 with TRBJ2-4, with 8 bases matching TRBD2. The CDR3 is 15 amino acids. The trim removed 3 bases at V and 8 bases at J, leaving 10 bases unmatched. Germline CDR1 reads SGHRS; CDR2 reads YFSETQ. The CDR3 here is CASSSYGRVSDIQYY. DNA of the CDR3: TGCGCCAGCAGCTCATACGGGAGGGTCAGTGACATTCAGTACTAC.

The V gene is TRBV7-9, the J gene TRBJ2-7; D gene ambiguous. This CDR3 is 11 amino acids long. Trimming removed 11 bases from V and 3 bases from J, with 11 bases in between. Germline CDR1 is SEHNR and CDR2 is FQNEAQ (reference sequence). CDR3 sequence reads: CAELDGYEQYF. CDR3 sequence (DNA): TGTGCCGAACTGGACGGCTACGAGCAGTACTTC. Combining the CDR3 with reference TRBV7-9 and TRBJ2-7 gives the whole variable domain DTGVSQNPRHKITKRGQNVTFRCDPISEHNRLYWYRQTLGQGPEFLTYFQNEAQLEKSRLLSDRFSAERPKGSFSTLEIQRTEQGDSAMYLCAELDGYEQYFGPGTRLTVT.

This clonotype was detected many times. The chain carries TRBV28 and TRBJ1-5; D is perhaps TRBD1 (6 bases). Trimming stripped 5 bases from V and 9 bases from J, with 23 bases between. Germline CDR1 MDHEN, CDR2 SYDVKM. The CDR3 spans 16 residues. CDR3 nucleotide sequence: TGTGCCAGCAGTACGCCTGTACAGGGAGGGTCGCCGCCCCAGCATTTT. Encoded protein: CASSTPVQGGSPPQHF.

This clonotype was observed at least ten times. This chain joins TRBV7-9 and TRBJ2-7, with D unresolved. V was pared by 1 base and J by 0 bases, with 10 bases between. The CDR3 is 15 residues long. Germline V gives CDR1 SEHNR, CDR2 FQNEAQ (reference sequence). The CDR3 sequence: CASSLGWTSSYEQYF. CDR3 bases: TGTGCCAGCAGCTTAGGATGGACCAGCTCCTACGAGCAGTACTTC.

This clonotype was observed at least ten times. The genes are TRBV6-5 and TRBJ2-1, with D perhaps matching TRBD1 (5 bases). The CDR3 is 13 amino acids. The ends were cut back, 4 bases at V and 9 bases at J, with 13 bases in the middle. Germline CDR1 is MNHEY and CDR2 is SVGAGI. The CDR3 coding sequence is TGTGCCAGCAGTTGGGGTCAGGGATCTGAGCAGTTCTTC. Protein sequence: CASSWGQGSEQFF.

The gene calls are TRBV27 and TRBJ2-2; no firm D call. CDR1 and CDR2 (germline): MNHEY, SMNVEV (reference sequence). With 8 bases removed from V and 0 bases from J, the gap between germline ends came to 16 bases. The CDR3 is 16 residues long. The DNA for the CDR3 is TGTGCCAGCCTAGAATACGGGCTTGCGAACACCGGGGAGCTGTTTTTT. Its protein product is CASLEYGLANTGELFF.

J is TRBJ1-2 and V is TRBV25-1; no reliable D call. V lost 3 bases, J lost 4 bases, and 12 bases lay in between. This CDR3 comprises 14 residues. Germline CDR1 is MGHDK and CDR2 is SYGVNS. CDR3 nucleotides: TGTGCCAGCAGTGAGGGTAGGCGCGGCTATGGCTACACCTTC. It specifies CASSEGRRGYGYTF.

The genes are TRBV24-1 and TRBJ2-5; D perhaps matches TRBD1 (5 bases). Germline V gene lookup returns CDR1 KGHDR and CDR2 SFDVKD. With 4 bases removed from V and 3 bases from J, the gap between germline ends came to 11 bases. The CDR3 has 14 residues. The CDR3 DNA follows: TGTGCCACCAGTGAAACCGACAGTAAAGAGACCCAGTACTTC. Encoded protein: CATSETDSKETQYF.

This clonotype was picked up many times. The rearrangement links TRBV12-3 or TRBV12-4 to TRBJ2-1; 13 bases map to TRBD2. The V segment lost 6 bases and the J segment 7 bases; nucleotides outside the gene matches: 6. The CDR3 consists of 15 residues. The CDR3 region is CASSRTSGRGNEQFF. DNA of the CDR3: TGTGCCAGCAGCCGCACTAGCGGGAGGGGGAATGAGCAGTTCTTC.

The rearrangement uses TRBV7-9 and TRBJ2-7; 8 bases match TRBD1. The CDR3 spans 15 residues. CDR1 SEHNR and CDR2 FQNEAQ come from the germline V gene (reference sequence). J gave up 4 bases and V 0 bases, and 5 bases lay outside the gene matches. The CDR3 region is CASSLASTGGYEQYF. The CDR3 nucleotides are TGTGCCAGCAGCTTAGCCTCCACAGGGGGGTACGAGCAGTACTTC.

V gene TRBV7-6 combines with J gene TRBJ2-1; D might be TRBD2 (5 bases). Germline CDR1 and CDR2: SGHVS and FNYEAQ. The ends were cut back, 5 bases at V and 9 bases at J, with 11 bases in the middle. CDR3 size: 12 residues. The CDR3 spells CASSPVEVEQFF. Here the CDR3 DNA reads TGTGCCAGCAGCCCCGTGGAGGTTGAGCAGTTCTTC.

At least ten counts were recorded for this clonotype. The chain joins TRBV7-9 to TRBJ2-1; 8 positions match TRBD2. V lost 5 bases, J lost 6 bases, and 15 bases stayed unmatched. The CDR3 is 17 amino acids. Germline V gene lookup returns CDR1 SEHNR and CDR2 FQNEAQ (reference sequence). Here the CDR3 reads CASSRAPTSGRGNEQFF. For the CDR3, the DNA is TGTGCCAGCAGCCGCGCCCCCACCAGCGGGAGAGGCAATGAGCAGTTCTTC. The whole variable domain, filled in from reference TRBV7-9 and TRBJ2-1, reads DTGVSQNPRHKITKRGQNVTFRCDPISEHNRLYWYRQTLGQGPEFLTYFQNEAQLEKSRLLSDRFSAERPKGSFSTLEIQRTEQGDSAMYLCASSRAPTSGRGNEQFFGPGTRLTVL.

This chain joins TRBV20-1 and TRBJ1-1; no clear D. The germline gives CDR1 DFQATT, CDR2 SNEGSKA (reference sequence). The CDR3 contains 14 residues. The V end was cut by 3 bases, the J end by 3 bases, with 14 bases between. DNA of the CDR3: TGCAGTGCTAGGCCCCGTGGCAGTCACACTGAAGCTTTCTTT. Its protein product is CSARPRGSHTEAFF.

This clonotype has at least ten counts. The J gene is TRBJ1-1, the V gene TRBV20-1, with a possible D match to TRBD1 (5 bases). CDR1 DFQATT and CDR2 SNEGSKA come from the germline V gene (reference sequence). The CDR3 runs to 12 residues. Trimming took off 3 bases at V and 9 bases at J, with 14 bases between the two ends. CDR3 sequence reads: CSARDGGLKAFF. The CDR3 region has the DNA TGCAGTGCTAGGGACGGGGGGTTAAAAGCTTTCTTT.

J is TRBJ2-4 and V is TRBV12-3 or TRBV12-4, with D tentatively TRBD1 or TRBD2 (6 bases each). The CDR3 runs to 16 residues. Trimming left V 5 bases short and J 5 bases short, with 19 bases between. The CDR3 protein is CASSRDTLRGENIQYF. The CDR3 nucleotides are TGTGCCAGCAGTCGGGACACCTTGCGGGGAGAAAACATTCAGTACTTC.

The sample holds a few counts of this clonotype. The V call is TRBV20-1, the J call TRBJ1-5, with 7 bases that match TRBD1. This CDR3 is 14 amino acids long. The germline V gene has CDR1 DFQATT and CDR2 SNEGSKA (reference sequence). V gave up 5 bases and J gave up 0 bases; unmatched junction bases: 4. The CDR3 coding sequence is TGCAGTGCTCGGGACAGTAATAGCAATCAGCCCCAGCATTTT. Translated, it gives CSARDSNSNQPQHF.

This clonotype was counted ten times or more. This chain connects TRBV20-1 to TRBJ2-5, with D possibly called TRBD1 or TRBD2 (5 bases each). Deletions cut 2 bases from V and 4 bases from J, with 11 bases between. CDR3 length: 13 residues. Looked up from germline, CDR1 is DFQATT and CDR2 is SNEGSKA (reference sequence). CDR3 coding DNA: TGCAGTGCTAGATTCGGGACCTCAGAGACCCAGTACTTC. Translation gives CSARFGTSETQYF.

This clonotype has at least ten counts. The chain links TRBV12-3 or TRBV12-4 to TRBJ2-1; D uncertain. The CDR3 runs to 13 residues. V lost 1 base and J lost 8, with 9 bases in between. The CDR3 is CASSLDSSDEQFF. Written as DNA, the CDR3 is TGTGCCAGCAGTTTAGATAGTTCCGATGAGCAGTTCTTC.

The chain has TRBV20-1 and TRBJ2-7; D may be TRBD1 (6 bases). CDR3 length: 12 amino acids. V was trimmed by 1 base and J by 4 bases, leaving 8 bases between them. CDR1 is DFQATT, CDR2 SNEGSKA, per germline (reference sequence). CDR3: CSARAGQYEQYV. In nucleotides, the CDR3 is TGCAGTGCTAGAGCGGGACAATACGAGCAGTACGTC.

This clonotype turned up a few times. This sequence joins TRBV30 and TRBJ2-1; no firm D call. This CDR3 spans 13 amino acids. Germline V lookup: CDR1 GTSNPN, CDR2 SVGIG (reference sequence). V lost 5 bases and J lost 0, with 8 bases in between. The CDR3 nucleotides are TGTGCCTGGGAGGTCAGCTCCTACAATGAGCAGTTCTTC. This codes for CAWEVSSYNEQFF.

This clonotype was seen ten or more times. This chain connects TRBV7-9 to TRBJ2-3; D may be TRBD1 (5 bases). V lost 10 bases and J 6 bases, leaving 23 bases between the germline ends. The CDR3 spans 15 residues. Germline values: CDR1 SEHNR, CDR2 FQNEAQ (reference sequence). The CDR3 sequence is CAMTKLGPKGDTQYF. DNA for the CDR3: TGTGCCATGACGAAATTGGGGCCGAAGGGGGATACGCAGTATTTT.

This clonotype was detected many times. The rearrangement links TRBV12-3 or TRBV12-4 to TRBJ2-2; possibly TRBD1 for D (5 bases). The CDR3 runs to 15 residues. The V end was cut by 2 bases, the J end by 2 bases, with 9 bases between. CDR3 DNA: TGTGCCAGCAGTTTAAGGGGTTTAAACACCGGGGAGCTGTTTTTT. Its protein product is CASSLRGLNTGELFF.

This clonotype was observed many times. The chain couples TRBV15 to TRBJ2-1; no clear D. Germline CDR1 reads LNHNV; CDR2 reads YYDKDF (reference sequence). The CDR3 has 12 amino acids. V was pared by 0 bases and J by 12 bases, with 9 bases between. CDR3: CATSRERERQFF. As DNA, the CDR3 is TGTGCCACCAGCAGAGAAAGAGAGAGGCAGTTCTTC.

The chain is built from TRBV18 and TRBJ2-7; the D call may be TRBD1 or TRBD2 (7 bases each). The CDR3 has 13 amino acids. Germline CDR1 KGHSH, CDR2 LQKENI. V was shortened by 6 bases and J by 6 bases, with 15 bases between the two germline ends. This CDR3 reads CASSPQGEGEQYF. The CDR3 DNA is TGTGCCAGCTCCCCCCAGGGGGAGGGCGAGCAGTACTTC.

This clonotype was recorded many times. A junction end diverges from the germline sequence, so it may reflect a read error. J is TRBJ2-3 and V is TRBV20-1; maybe TRBD2 (5 bases). Germline values: CDR1 DFQATT, CDR2 SNEGSKA (reference sequence). The CDR3 is made up of 12 amino acids. This CDR3 reads CSAPSGQRLVRF. CDR3 DNA sequence: TGCAGTGCCCCATCAGGCCAGCGGTTAGTGAGATTT.